Described below is a single T cell receptor beta chain sequence and its context. CDR1 is SGHVS and CDR2 is FQNEAQ in the germline V gene. The CDR3 length is 16 residues. The trim removed 4 bases at V and 6 bases at J, leaving 12 bases unmatched. This specimen belongs to a study of blood T cell repertoires in COVID-19. Repertoires were generated with immunoSEQ multiplex PCR, while TCRdb's copy carries only in-frame clones and drops some. This sample carries about 37,000 clones, around 90% of them seen once, and the ten largest clones take less than 7%. The chain has TRBV7-8 and TRBJ2-3, with TRBD2 matching 8 bases. The specimen sequenced was peripheral blood. This sequence was found in a human donor in a cohort sampled during active COVID-19. CDR3 sequence (DNA): TGTGCCAGCAGCTCCGGGGGGGCCCTGACTTCGGATACGCAGTATTTT. Translation: CASSSGGALTSDTQYF. Full variable domain (missing parts from reference TRBV7-8 and TRBJ2-3): GAGVSQSPRYKVAKRGQDVALRCDPISGHVSLFWYQQALGQGPEFLTYFQNEAQLDKSGLPSDRFFAERPEGSVSTLKIQRTQQEDSAVYLCASSSGGALTSDTQYFGPGTRLTVL.